This TCR beta chain was retrieved from a study of blood T cell repertoires in COVID-19 (dated by TCRdb to about 2020). Background for the entire study: The collaborator samples originated in the United States, Italy and Spain and spanned the acute and convalescent phases of COVID-19. The prospective study material was composed of cDNA or gDNA derived from T cells, B-cell-depleted T cells, or PBMCs. Deeply sampled blood TCRbeta repertoires from subjects exposed to, actively infected with, or recovered from COVID-19 were included in the dataset. The repertoires were released in a freely available public database meant as a resource for research on the immune response to SARS-CoV-2. Samples came from the ongoing ImmuneRACE study (first 160 participants) plus 1,254 subjects from 6 global collaborators. A de-identified subject ID, COVID-19 status, age in years and sex were almost always included in the sample metadata. Where HLA class I and class II types were available, the types were taken from metadata supplied by the sample provider, not from assay-based typing.

Participants in the prospective study were enrolled through a virtual design, were aged roughly 18 to 90 years, and lived in fewer than 30 United States geographic areas. In the prospective study, participants were assigned to cohorts based on the clinical history participants reported in a screening survey and a study questionnaire. Mobile phlebotomists in the prospective study collected whole blood, serum and a nasopharyngeal or oropharyngeal swab from every participant. Over an approximately two-month period, participants in the prospective study had the option of providing additional blood draws and questionnaires. Blood samples from the prospective study were shipped frozen or at room temperature prior to DNA extraction. The germline V gene (reference sequence) specifies LNHDA as CDR1 and SQIVND as CDR2. Inclusive of the bounding cysteine and phenylalanine, the CDR3 is 13 residues long. The read is trimmed to its CDR3 DNA, 39 bases read in frame from base 1. V sheds 7 bases and J sheds 1 base, leaving 10 bases between their ends.

A remark on this clone: Its antigen is not yet known. It has no much larger one-base neighbor in the sample; base qualities were not kept.

Study-level results and caveats: The quantity of clinical and demographic metadata differed by source and by participant and was supplied without curation.

TCRbeta CDR3 regions were amplified from genomic DNA using the immunoSEQ Assay, a bias-controlled multiplex PCR. On the study's bioinformatics: Within the assay, amplification of reference gene primers was used to estimate how many nucleated cells each sample contained. To quantify the absolute abundance of each unique TCRbeta CDR3 rearrangement, sequence reads were collapsed and filtered. Productive Simpson clonality was computed per sample as the square root of Simpson's diversity index over productive rearrangements. TCRdb carries this immuneACCESS record with in-frame sequences only. Its versions omit some clonotypes, under half of them owing to an unresolved V gene in the studies checked, with the rest unexplained. V and J calls plus clone size are reproduced from that table; the DNA served to infer D and trimming. Counted in this sample were fewer than 250,000 clones; 86% of them appeared once. Jointly, the top ten make up 3% to 4.5% of the sample.

The chain was built from TRBV19 and TRBJ2-5; the D gene is perhaps TRBD1, on 5 matching bases. The sequenced material came from PBMCs or T cells enriched from blood (not recorded which). The source is a middle-aged woman with acute COVID-19. The encoded CDR3 is CASKGRAQETQYF. At the DNA level, the sequence is TGTGCCAGTAAAGGCAGGGCCCAAGAGACCCAGTACTTC.